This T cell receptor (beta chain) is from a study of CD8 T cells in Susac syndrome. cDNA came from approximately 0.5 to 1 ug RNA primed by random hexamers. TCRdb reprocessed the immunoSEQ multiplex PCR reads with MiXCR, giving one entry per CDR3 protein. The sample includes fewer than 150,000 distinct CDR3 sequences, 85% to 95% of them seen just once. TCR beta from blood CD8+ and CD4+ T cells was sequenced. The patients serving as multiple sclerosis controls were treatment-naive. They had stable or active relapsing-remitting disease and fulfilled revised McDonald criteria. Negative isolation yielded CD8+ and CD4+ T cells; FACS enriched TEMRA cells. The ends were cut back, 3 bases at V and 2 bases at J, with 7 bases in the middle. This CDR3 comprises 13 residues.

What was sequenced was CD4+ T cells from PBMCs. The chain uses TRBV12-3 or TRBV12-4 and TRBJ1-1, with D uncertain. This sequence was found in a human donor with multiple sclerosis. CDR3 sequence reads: CASSLAHNTEAFF. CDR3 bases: TGTGCCAGCAGTTTGGCTCATAACACTGAAGCTTTCTTT.